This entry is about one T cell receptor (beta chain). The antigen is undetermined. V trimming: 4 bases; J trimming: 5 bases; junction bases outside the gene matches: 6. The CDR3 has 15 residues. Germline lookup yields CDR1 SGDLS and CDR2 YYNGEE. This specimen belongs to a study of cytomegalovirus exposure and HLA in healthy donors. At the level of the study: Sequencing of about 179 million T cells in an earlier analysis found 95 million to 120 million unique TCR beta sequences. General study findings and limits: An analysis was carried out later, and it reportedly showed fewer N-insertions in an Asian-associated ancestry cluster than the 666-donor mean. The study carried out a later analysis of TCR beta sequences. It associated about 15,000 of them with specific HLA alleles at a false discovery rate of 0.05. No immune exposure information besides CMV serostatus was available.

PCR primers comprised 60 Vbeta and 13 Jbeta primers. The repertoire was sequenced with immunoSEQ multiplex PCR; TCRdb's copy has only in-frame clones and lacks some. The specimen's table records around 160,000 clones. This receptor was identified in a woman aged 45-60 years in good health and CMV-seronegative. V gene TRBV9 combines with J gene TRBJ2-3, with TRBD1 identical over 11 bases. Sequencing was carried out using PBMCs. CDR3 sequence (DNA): TGTGCCAGCAGCCCAGGGACAGGGGGGATAGATACGCAGTATTTT. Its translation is CASSPGTGGIDTQYF.